This T cell receptor (beta chain) was captured by sequencing in a study of T cell clonality in common variable immunodeficiency. Repertoires were generated with immunoSEQ multiplex PCR, while TCRdb's copy carries only in-frame clones and drops some. The repertoire consists of approximately 52,000 clones, none detected only once. The CDR3 runs 13 residues. CDR1 and CDR2 from the germline V gene are MNHEY and SVGEGT. Overall study findings and caveats: Fewer TCRbeta clones were shared among CVID subjects than controls.

This clone has more than one count but fewer than ten. Its antigen is not known. The missing CDR3 end, 3 residues past where the read stops, is filled in from the germline J gene. Material for sequencing was peripheral blood mononuclear cells. The rearrangement uses TRBV6-2 or TRBV6-3 and TRBJ1-1, with no clear D. This TCR derives from a person aged 18-70 years in good health. Incomplete CDR3 DNA: TGTGCCAGCAGTTACTCGTTAACAGATACG. Translated, it gives CASSYSLTDT. The whole CDR3 protein is CASSYSLTDTAFF.